This T cell receptor beta chain was documented in a study of T-cell memory formation after mild COVID-19. Points from the study as a whole: There were some responding clones in pre-infection memory, which suggested that cross-reactive memory had joined. CM and EM subsets held most contracting CD4+ clones; EMRA held CD8+ ones. Contracting clones from day 15 to 85 showed balanced CD4/CD8; later expanders favored CD4+.

This clonotype occurred a few times. Its antigen is currently unknown. One entry per CDR3 protein results from TCRdb running MiXCR on the 5' RACE reads. This table holds around 250,000 distinct CDR3 sequences, about 17% found once. V lost 2 bases and J lost 5, with 12 bases in between. The CDR3 is 14 amino acids. The germline V gene has CDR1 LGHNT and CDR2 FRNRAP. The sequencing input was PBMCs or a T cell subset sorted from them (not recorded which). The chain has TRBV12-5 and TRBJ1-1; D is possibly TRBD1 (5 bases). The receptor was derived from a man aged 18-30 years who had mild COVID-19 (a few samples of this study predate the infection). Cell type and time point are not known. CDR3 sequence reads: CASGLLGGETEAFF. The CDR3, as DNA: TGTGCTAGTGGTTTGCTGGGGGGGGAGACTGAAGCTTTCTTT.